The TCR beta chain described here comes from a study of early T cells in non-severe SARS-CoV-2 infection. V lost 3 bases and J 1 base, leaving 8 bases between the germline ends. Germline V gene sequence: CDR1 SGDLS, CDR2 YYNGEE. CDR3 length equals 14 residues. TCRdb processed the 5' RACE reads anew with MiXCR; each CDR3 protein has one entry. The data show 55,000 to 80,000 distinct CDR3 sequences, roughly 11% seen once. The V call is TRBV9, the J call TRBJ2-1; D is unclear. The sequencing used whole blood, collected at baseline. This TCR was recovered from an adult who was a healthcare worker with PCR-confirmed SARS-CoV-2 infection or an uninfected control (not recorded which). CDR3 protein: CASSDGGSYNEQFF. Here the CDR3 DNA reads TGTGCCAGCAGCGACGGCGGATCCTACAATGAGCAGTTCTTC.